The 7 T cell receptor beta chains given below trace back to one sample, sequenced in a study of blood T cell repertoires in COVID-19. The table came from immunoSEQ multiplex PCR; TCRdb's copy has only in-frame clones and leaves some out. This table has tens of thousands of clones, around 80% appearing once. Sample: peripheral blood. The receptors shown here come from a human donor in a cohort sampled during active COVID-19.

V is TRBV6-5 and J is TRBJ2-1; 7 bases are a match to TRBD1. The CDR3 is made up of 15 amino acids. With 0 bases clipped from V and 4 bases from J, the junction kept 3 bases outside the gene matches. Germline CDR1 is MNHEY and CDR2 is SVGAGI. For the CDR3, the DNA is TGTGCCAGCAGTTACTCGAACAGGGGTTACAATGAGCAGTTCTTC. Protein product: CASSYSNRGYNEQFF.

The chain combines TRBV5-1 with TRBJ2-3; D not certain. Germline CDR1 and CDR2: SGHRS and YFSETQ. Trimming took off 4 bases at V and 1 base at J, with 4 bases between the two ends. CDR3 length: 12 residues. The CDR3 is CASSTGTDTQYF. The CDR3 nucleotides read TGCGCCAGCAGCACGGGCACAGATACGCAGTATTTT.

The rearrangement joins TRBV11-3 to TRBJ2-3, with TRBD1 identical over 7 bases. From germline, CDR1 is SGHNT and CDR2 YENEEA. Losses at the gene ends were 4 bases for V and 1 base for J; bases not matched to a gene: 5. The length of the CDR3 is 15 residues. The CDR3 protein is CASSSTGDGTDTQYF. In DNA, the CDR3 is TGTGCCAGCAGCTCAACAGGGGATGGCACAGATACGCAGTATTTT.

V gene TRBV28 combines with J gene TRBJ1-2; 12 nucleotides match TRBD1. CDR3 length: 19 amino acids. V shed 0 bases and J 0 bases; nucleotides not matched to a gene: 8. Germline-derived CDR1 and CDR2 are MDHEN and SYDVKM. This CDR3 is CASSLWAGDRGPANYGYTF. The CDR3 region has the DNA TGTGCCAGCAGTTTATGGGCTGGGGACAGGGGGCCAGCTAACTATGGCTACACCTTC.

CDR3 loop: CASSFAYPSTDTQYF. CDR3 DNA sequence: TGCGCCAGCAGCTTCGCGTACCCCTCCACAGATACGCAGTATTTT. The chain links TRBV5-1 to TRBJ2-3; D not certain. This CDR3 has 15 amino acids. V lost 2 bases and J lost 2, with 12 bases in between. Germline CDR1 is SGHRS and CDR2 is YFSETQ.

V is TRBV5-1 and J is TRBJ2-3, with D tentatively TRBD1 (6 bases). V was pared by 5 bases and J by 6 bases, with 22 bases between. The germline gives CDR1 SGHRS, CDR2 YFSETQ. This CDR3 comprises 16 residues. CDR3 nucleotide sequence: TGCGCCAGCAGTAAGGTTGGGACACGGAATTCTGATACGCAGTATTTT. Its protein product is CASSKVGTRNSDTQYF. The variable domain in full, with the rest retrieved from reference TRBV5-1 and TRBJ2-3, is KAGVTQTPRYLIKTRGQQVTLSCSPISGHRSVSWYQQTPGQGLQFLFEYFSETQRNKGNFPGRFSGRQFSNSRSEMNVSTLELGDSALYLCASSKVGTRNSDTQYFGPGTRLTVL.

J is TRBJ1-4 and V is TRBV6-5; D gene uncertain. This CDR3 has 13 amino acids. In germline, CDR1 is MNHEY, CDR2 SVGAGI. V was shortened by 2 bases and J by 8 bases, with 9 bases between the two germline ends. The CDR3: CASSYREREKLFF. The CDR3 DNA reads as TGTGCCAGCAGTTACAGGGAGCGGGAAAAACTGTTTTTT.